The T cell receptor (beta chain) described here comes from a study of blood T cells in healthy people across ages. This clonotype was counted between two and nine times. The antigen remains unidentified. Study conclusions and caveats: A strong correlation was seen between TCR beta diversity and naive T cell percentage.

Combining a sample-barcoded 5' primer with a J-beta primer mix, a second PCR ran for about 6 to 12 cycles. TCRdb reprocessed the 5' RACE reads with MiXCR, giving one entry per CDR3 protein. The sample has fewer than 1 million distinct CDR3 sequences, approximately 44% seen once. Germline V gene sequence: CDR1 SEHNR, CDR2 FQNEAQ (reference sequence). This CDR3 spans 14 amino acids. V lost 5 bases and J 0 bases, leaving 11 bases between the germline ends. The chain links TRBV7-9 to TRBJ2-7, with D hard to call. The origin of this receptor is a man in his 60s in good health. The sample taken for sequencing was blood. CDR3 in amino acids: CASSLEISSYEQYF. CDR3 DNA sequence: TGTGCCAGCAGCCTCGAGATATCCTCCTACGAGCAGTACTTC.